The 25 T cell receptor beta chains below come from one sample, sequenced in a study of control samples from healthy donors and cancer patients. The table came from immunoSEQ multiplex PCR; TCRdb's copy has only in-frame clones and leaves some out. The sample contains 180,000 or so clones, just over 90% of which appear only once. The sample taken for sequencing was blood. Every receptor here comes from a woman aged 55-69 years in good health.

The genes are TRBV7-2 and TRBJ1-6; D is unclear. This CDR3 has 13 amino acids. Trimming pared 2 bases from V and 5 bases from J, leaving 4 bases between. Germline V lookup: CDR1 SGHTA, CDR2 FQGNSA. The CDR3 is CASSLPNNSPLHF. Written as DNA, the CDR3 is TGTGCCAGCAGCTTACCCAATAATTCACCCCTCCACTTT.

A single count supports this clone. The rearrangement joins TRBV5-1 to TRBJ2-5; 10 nucleotides match TRBD2. This CDR3 comprises 18 residues. Germline V gene lookup returns CDR1 SGHRS and CDR2 YFSETQ. After removal of 1 base from V and 2 bases from J, the junction contained 11 bases not matched to a gene. For the CDR3, the DNA is TGCGCCAGCAGCTTGAGGCCTAGCGGGGGTGCGGGGCAAGAGACCCAGTACTTC. The encoded protein is CASSLRPSGGAGQETQYF.

The rearrangement links TRBV6-2 or TRBV6-3 to TRBJ2-6; 12 nucleotides align to TRBD1. Per the germline V gene, CDR1 is MNHEY and CDR2 is SVGEGT. V shed 6 bases and J 3 bases; nucleotides not matched to a gene: 21. The CDR3 sequence is 22 residues long. The CDR3 protein is CASSLSAPFRDRGHGGANVLTF. The DNA for the CDR3 is TGTGCCAGCAGCCTATCCGCCCCTTTCCGGGACAGGGGGCACGGTGGGGCCAACGTCCTGACTTTC.

The chain links TRBV9 to TRBJ1-1; 8 positions match TRBD1. With V trimmed by 4 bases and J by 5 bases, 7 bases remained unmatched. From germline, CDR1 is SGDLS and CDR2 YYNGEE. The CDR3 consists of 14 residues. Written as DNA, the CDR3 is TGTGCCAGCAGCCCAACGGACAGGGAGACTGAAGCTTTCTTT. Amino acids: CASSPTDRETEAFF.

This clone is a singleton in its sample. V usage is TRBV2 and J usage is TRBJ1-6, with D unclear. In germline, CDR1 is SNHLY, CDR2 FYNNEI. The V and J ends lost 2 bases and 9 bases respectively, with 14 bases between them. The length of the CDR3 is 15 residues. CDR3 bases: TGTGCCAGCAGTGAATGGTGGGGTGGGAGTTCACCCCTCCACTTT. Translated: CASSEWWGGSSPLHF. Full variable domain (outside the CDR3, taken from reference TRBV2 and TRBJ1-6): EPEVTQTPSHQVTQMGQEVILRCVPISNHLYFYWYRQILGQKVEFLVSFYNNEISEKSEIFDDQFSVERPDGSNFTLKIRSTKLEDSAMYFCASSEWWGGSSPLHFGNGTRLTVT.

Only one count was recorded for this clone. The chain employs TRBV6-5 and TRBJ1-4, with 7 bases lining up with TRBD1. The CDR3 totals 16 residues. Losses at the gene ends were 0 bases for V and 7 bases for J; bases not matched to a gene: 8. The germline CDR1 and CDR2 sequences are MNHEY and SVGAGI. This CDR3 is CASSYSVTGPSEKLFF. The CDR3 DNA reads as TGTGCCAGCAGTTACTCAGTGACAGGGCCATCTGAAAAACTGTTTTTT.

The sample holds one count of this clone. This chain links TRBV5-1 with TRBJ1-2; D not certain. The CDR3 runs 18 residues. With 2 bases removed from V and 0 bases from J, the gap between germline ends came to 20 bases. Germline CDR1 SGHRS, CDR2 YFSETQ. CDR3 amino acids: CASSLTPGEQRANYGYTF. In DNA form, the CDR3 reads TGCGCCAGCAGCTTAACCCCAGGAGAACAGAGAGCTAACTATGGCTACACCTTC. The full variable domain, its missing parts supplied by reference TRBV5-1 and TRBJ1-2, is KAGVTQTPRYLIKTRGQQVTLSCSPISGHRSVSWYQQTPGQGLQFLFEYFSETQRNKGNFPGRFSGRQFSNSRSEMNVSTLELGDSALYLCASSLTPGEQRANYGYTFGSGTRLTVV.

The V gene is TRBV5-6, the J gene TRBJ2-7; no clear D gene. The V end lost 3 bases, the J end lost 6 bases, and 7 bases lay between the germline ends. The germline gives CDR1 SGHDT, CDR2 YYEEEE. CDR3 length: 11 residues. In DNA, the CDR3 is TGTGCCAGCAGCTCTTCGGGCGAGCAGTACTTC. Its protein product is CASSSSGEQYF. The full variable domain, with the rest looked up from reference TRBV5-6 and TRBJ2-7, is DAGVTQSPTHLIKTRGQQVTLRCSPKSGHDTVSWYQQALGQGPQFIFQYYEEEERQRGNFPDRFSGHQFPNYSSELNVNALLLGDSALYLCASSSSGEQYFGPGTRLTVT.

This chain connects TRBV18 to TRBJ2-2, with D possibly TRBD1 on 6 matching bases. The length of the CDR3 is 15 residues. Trimming removed 3 bases from V and 1 base from J, with 9 bases in between. Germline V gives CDR1 KGHSH, CDR2 LQKENI. Here the CDR3 DNA reads TGTGCCAGCTCACCTTACAGGGAGAACACCGGGGAGCTGTTTTTT. Translated, it gives CASSPYRENTGELFF. Supplemented by reference TRBV18 and TRBJ2-2, the full variable domain reads NAGVMQNPRHLVRRRGQEARLRCSPMKGHSHVYWYRQLPEEGLKFMVYLQKENIIDESGMPKERFSAEFPKEGPSILRIQQVVRGDSAAYFCASSPYRENTGELFFGEGSRLTVL.

The chain couples TRBV10-1 to TRBJ2-3, with 7 bases lining up with TRBD2. The CDR3 sequence is 13 residues long. The V segment lost 3 bases and the J segment 5 bases; nucleotides outside the gene matches: 2. In germline, CDR1 is WNHNN, CDR2 SYGVQD (reference sequence). This CDR3 is CASSDQRGDTQYF. The CDR3 bases are TGCGCCAGCAGTGACCAGCGGGGAGATACGCAGTATTTT.

The rearrangement joins TRBV18 to TRBJ1-3; the D gene is possibly TRBD1 (5 bases). V gave up 3 bases and J gave up 2 bases, with 14 bases separating them. This CDR3 contains 16 residues. Germline V CDR1 and CDR2: KGHSH, LQKENI. The CDR3 loop is CASSPSAGGTGNTIYF. For the CDR3, the DNA is TGTGCCAGCTCACCCTCGGCCGGGGGTACTGGAAACACCATATATTTT.

The chain uses TRBV7-8 and TRBJ1-3; no clear D. This CDR3 is 16 amino acids long. Germline-derived CDR1 and CDR2 are SGHVS and FQNEAQ. Trimming took off 5 bases at V and 0 bases at J, with 14 bases between the two ends. CDR3 DNA: TGTGCCAGCAGCGGACGCGGAACAGCCTCTGGAAACACCATATATTTT. Its translation: CASSGRGTASGNTIYF.

This chain uses TRBV18 with TRBJ1-4; 7 bases align to TRBD1. CDR3 size: 14 residues. The germline CDR1 and CDR2 sequences are KGHSH and LQKENI. Trimming removed 5 bases from V and 2 bases from J; junction bases left unmatched: 2. The CDR3 DNA follows: TGTGCCAGCTCAAAGGGGGCGACTAATGAAAAACTGTTTTTT. Translating gives CASSKGATNEKLFF.

The chain joins TRBV7-2 to TRBJ1-1, with D possibly matching TRBD1 (6 bases). Germline lookup yields CDR1 SGHTA and CDR2 FQGNSA. The V end was cut by 3 bases, the J end by 1 base, with 12 bases between. The CDR3 is made up of 15 amino acids. CDR3 nucleotide sequence: TGTGCCAGCAGCTTTAACCCAGGGGAGAACACTGAAGCTTTCTTT. This encodes CASSFNPGENTEAFF. Together with reference TRBV7-2 and TRBJ1-1, the CDR3 gives the full variable domain: GAGVSQSPSNKVTEKGKDVELRCDPISGHTALYWYRQSLGQGLEFLIYFQGNSAPDKSGLPSDRFSAERTGGSVSTLTIQRTQQEDSAVYLCASSFNPGENTEAFFGQGTRLTVV.

This clone has a single count. The chain carries TRBV2 and TRBJ1-2; TRBD1 is a possible D gene (5 bases). The CDR3 has 13 residues. Germline V CDR1 and CDR2: SNHLY, FYNNEI. Trimming removed 4 bases at V and 4 bases at J, with 10 bases between. The CDR3 bases are TGTGCCAGCAGTGGACAGCCAGGCTATGGCTACACCTTC. Its protein is CASSGQPGYGYTF.

The chain employs TRBV5-4 and TRBJ1-2; D uncertain. The ends were cut back, 4 bases at V and 0 bases at J, with 10 bases in the middle. Germline lookup yields CDR1 SGHNT and CDR2 YYREEE (reference sequence). The CDR3 is 14 residues long. The CDR3 loop is CASSADGANYGYTF. CDR3 bases: TGTGCCAGCAGCGCCGATGGGGCTAACTATGGCTACACCTTC.

The chain combines TRBV10-3 with TRBJ2-3, with 9 bases aligning to TRBD2. J gave up 2 bases and V 11 bases, and 23 bases lay outside the gene matches. There are 19 residues in the CDR3. Germline CDR1 reads ENHRY; CDR2 reads SYGVKD. The CDR3 sequence: CAVRPERGVAGGPTDTQYF. As DNA, the CDR3 is TGTGCCGTCCGGCCGGAGCGGGGAGTCGCGGGGGGGCCCACAGATACGCAGTATTTT.

The genes are TRBV4-3 and TRBJ2-3, with D possibly TRBD2 on 5 matching bases. Germline-derived CDR1 and CDR2 are LGHNA and YSLEER. This CDR3 spans 14 amino acids. V shed 2 bases and J shed 2 bases, with 8 bases lying between them. The DNA of the CDR3 is TGCGCCAGCAGCCAACTCGGGAACACAGATACGCAGTATTTT. This gives the protein CASSQLGNTDTQYF.

This chain uses TRBV29-1 with TRBJ2-7, with a weak D call TRBD1 (5 bases). CDR1 SQVTM and CDR2 ANQGSEA come from the germline V gene. The CDR3 totals 12 residues. V gave up 1 base and J gave up 3 bases, with 7 bases separating them. The CDR3 DNA is TGCAGCGTTGAAGGGCAGGGCTACGAGCAGTACTTC. Encoded protein: CSVEGQGYEQYF.

The V and J genes are TRBV7-2 and TRBJ2-1, with 7 bases lining up with TRBD2. This CDR3 is 15 amino acids long. Germline loops: CDR1 SGHTA, CDR2 FQGNSA. V shed 0 bases and J 2 bases; nucleotides not matched to a gene: 1. The CDR3 region has the DNA TGTGCCAGCAGCTTAGCGGGGGGGACCTACAATGAGCAGTTCTTC. It specifies CASSLAGGTYNEQFF.

The J gene is TRBJ1-4, the V gene TRBV5-8; D is undetermined. CDR1 is SGHTS, CDR2 YDEGEE, per germline. V was shortened by 0 bases and J by 5 bases, with 8 bases between the two germline ends. The CDR3 covers 14 residues. The chain's CDR3 is CASSLGGLNEKLFF. For the CDR3, the DNA is TGTGCCAGCAGCTTGGGTGGGCTGAATGAAAAACTGTTTTTT. Variable domain in full (rest from reference TRBV5-8 and TRBJ1-4): EAGVTQSPTHLIKTRGQQATLRCSPISGHTSVYWYQQALGLGLQFLLWYDEGEERNRGNFPPRFSGRQFPNYSSELNVNALELEDSALYLCASSLGGLNEKLFFGSGTQLSVL.

The rearrangement uses TRBV5-1 and TRBJ1-1, with 9 bases fitting TRBD1. This CDR3 region has 14 residues. V was pared by 4 bases and J by 5 bases, with 6 bases of the junction left unmatched. The germline V gene has CDR1 SGHRS and CDR2 YFSETQ. The CDR3 DNA is TGCGCCAGCAGCGAGACAGGGGGAGGGACTGAAGCTTTCTTT. It specifies CASSETGGGTEAFF. The entire variable domain, with the rest obtained from reference TRBV5-1 and TRBJ1-1, is as follows: KAGVTQTPRYLIKTRGQQVTLSCSPISGHRSVSWYQQTPGQGLQFLFEYFSETQRNKGNFPGRFSGRQFSNSRSEMNVSTLELGDSALYLCASSETGGGTEAFFGQGTRLTVV.

The V and J genes are TRBV7-3 and TRBJ1-1; no clear D gene. Per the germline V gene, CDR1 is SGHTA and CDR2 is FQGTGA. Trimming removed 3 bases from V and 0 bases from J, with 11 bases in between. The CDR3 has 15 amino acids. The CDR3: CASSLRGNMNTEAFF. The CDR3, as DNA: TGTGCCAGCAGCTTGCGCGGTAACATGAACACTGAAGCTTTCTTT.

This clone was observed a single time. CDR3: CSASVGARADNSPLHF. In DNA, the CDR3 is TGCAGTGCTAGTGTAGGGGCCCGGGCTGATAATTCACCCCTCCACTTT. The genes are TRBV20-1 and TRBJ1-6; a possible D gene is TRBD1 (5 bases). This CDR3 spans 16 amino acids. Trimming left V 3 bases short and J 5 bases short, with 17 bases between. CDR1 and CDR2 (germline): DFQATT, SNEGSKA (reference sequence).

V usage is TRBV6-5 and J usage is TRBJ1-1; 9 positions match TRBD1. Germline values: CDR1 MNHEY, CDR2 SVGAGI. CDR3 length: 15 amino acids. The J segment lost 1 base and the V segment lost 0 bases, leaving 0 bases of the junction unmatched. CDR3 coding DNA: TGTGCCAGCAGTTACTCGGACAGGGGGAACACTGAAGCTTTCTTT. Protein product: CASSYSDRGNTEAFF.